The rows below give T cell receptor beta chains drawn from one sample of a study of blood T cell repertoires in COVID-19. Sequencing was performed with immunoSEQ multiplex PCR; in TCRdb, only in-frame clones are kept and a portion is missing. This table holds hundreds of thousands of clones, 88% found once. Material for sequencing was PBMCs or T cells enriched from blood (not recorded which). These receptors were taken from a middle-aged woman with acute COVID-19. Each CDR3 is given with its conserved first and last residue. Fields, in order: CDR3 DNA, CDR3 protein, J gene, V gene, D gene, clone size. D genes are given only for firm matches. Where a row states a size, it is once, few, many or the class of an expanded clone; other rows omit it.

DNA: TGTGCCAGCTCCCCCAATGGGGCAGGGGGGATGAGTCAGCCCCAGCATTTT
CDR3: CASSPNGAGGMSQPQHF
J: TRBJ1-5
V: TRBV18
D: TRBD1
size: NA

DNA: TGTGCCAGCTCACCCGCTGTAGACAATGAGCAGTTCTTC
CDR3: CASSPAVDNEQFF
J: TRBJ2-1
V: TRBV18
D: NA
size: once

DNA: TGTGCCAGCAGTGCAGAACTAGCGGATGCGTTTTGGTTCTTC
CDR3: CASSAELADAFWFF
J: TRBJ2-1
V: TRBV2
D: TRBD2
size: NA

DNA: TGTGCCAGCAGCCCCCACATAGGAGGGGGGGCTAAGGGCTATGGCTACACCTTC
CDR3: CASSPHIGGGAKGYGYTF
J: TRBJ1-2
V: TRBV3-1/TRBV3-2
D: NA
size: NA

DNA: TGTGCCAGCAGCTTGGGTCCAGGAAGGACTAATGAAAAACTGTTTTTT
CDR3: CASSLGPGRTNEKLFF
J: TRBJ1-4
V: TRBV5-6
D: NA
size: NA

DNA: TGTGCCAGCAGCGAGACTTTTAACTATGGCTACACCTTC
CDR3: CASSETFNYGYTF
J: TRBJ1-2
V: TRBV5-4
D: NA
size: NA

DNA: TGTGCCAGCAGCCCAGGGGGCTATAAAGAGACCCAGTACTTC
CDR3: CASSPGGYKETQYF
J: TRBJ2-5
V: TRBV7-9
D: TRBD1
size: NA

DNA: TGTGCCAGCAGTCCCGGGACTAGCTTCTACAATGAGCAGTTCTTC
CDR3: CASSPGTSFYNEQFF
J: TRBJ2-1
V: TRBV11-2
D: TRBD2
size: NA

DNA: TGCGCCAGCAGCTACCTAGGGGGCGGGAATGAAAAACTGTTTTTT
CDR3: CASSYLGGGNEKLFF
J: TRBJ1-4
V: TRBV5-1
D: TRBD1
size: once

DNA: TGCGCCAGCACCTCGGGACTATCGAGCTCCTACGAGCAGTACTTC
CDR3: CASTSGLSSSYEQYF
J: TRBJ2-7
V: TRBV5-1
D: TRBD2
size: NA

DNA: TGCGCCAGCAGCTTTTGGACAGGGGGCAACACTGAAGCTTTCTTT
CDR3: CASSFWTGGNTEAFF
J: TRBJ1-1
V: TRBV5-1
D: TRBD1
size: NA

DNA: TGCGCCAGCAGCGAAACAGGAGACTATGGCTACACCTTC
CDR3: CASSETGDYGYTF
J: TRBJ1-2
V: TRBV5-1
D: NA
size: few

DNA: TGTGCCAGCAGCTTGAACGGGATGGGCGAAAAACTGTTTTTT
CDR3: CASSLNGMGEKLFF
J: TRBJ1-4
V: TRBV5-5
D: NA
size: NA

DNA: TGTGCCTGGAGTTTTACGACAGGTCCCGGGGAGCTGTTTTTT
CDR3: CAWSFTTGPGELFF
J: TRBJ2-2
V: TRBV30
D: NA
size: NA

DNA: TGCGCCAGCAGCTACAAGGAGACCCAGTACTTC
CDR3: CASSYKETQYF
J: TRBJ2-5
V: TRBV4-1
D: NA
size: NA

DNA: TGTGCCAGCAGCCTGTCGGACAGGGGGCGAACTAATGAAAAACTGTTTTTT
CDR3: CASSLSDRGRTNEKLFF
J: TRBJ1-4
V: TRBV3-1/TRBV3-2
D: TRBD1
size: NA

DNA: TGCGCCAGCAGCTCTGGGCAGGGGGAACCTGAAGCTTTCTTT
CDR3: CASSSGQGEPEAFF
J: TRBJ1-1
V: TRBV5-1
D: TRBD1
size: NA

DNA: TGTGCCAGCAGCTTAGTAGGCGGGGGTACTATCTTCACATCAGATACGCAGTATTTT
CDR3: CASSLVGGGTIFTSDTQYF
J: TRBJ2-3
V: TRBV11-2
D: TRBD2
size: NA

DNA: TGTGCCAGCAGCGTAGATTTGGGGGGGTATGGCTACACCTTC
CDR3: CASSVDLGGYGYTF
J: TRBJ1-2
V: TRBV9
D: NA
size: NA

DNA: TGTGCCAGCAGCTTAGATGGGGGGAGGGGGACAGATACGCAGTATTTT
CDR3: CASSLDGGRGTDTQYF
J: TRBJ2-3
V: TRBV7-8
D: NA
size: NA

DNA: TGTGCCAGCAGCATTCGGGGGGCGCCTACTGAAGCTTTCTTT
CDR3: CASSIRGAPTEAFF
J: TRBJ1-1
V: TRBV7-8
D: NA
size: NA

DNA: TGTGCCAGCAGCTTAGCGGCCGGGGAGCTGTTTTTT
CDR3: CASSLAAGELFF
J: TRBJ2-2
V: TRBV11-2
D: NA
size: NA

DNA: TGTGCCAGCAGCTTAGCGCGAACCTATGGCTACACCTTC
CDR3: CASSLARTYGYTF
J: TRBJ1-2
V: TRBV7-9
D: NA
size: NA

DNA: TGTGCCAGCAGTTCACAGGGGTTTGCTCAGCCCCAGCATTTT
CDR3: CASSSQGFAQPQHF
J: TRBJ1-5
V: TRBV27
D: TRBD1
size: NA

DNA: TGTGCCAGCAGCCCCCGGGGTAGCGGGGGGAGGGGTTGGGATGAGCAGTTCTTC
CDR3: CASSPRGSGGRGWDEQFF
J: TRBJ2-1
V: TRBV9
D: TRBD2
size: NA

DNA: TGCGCCAGCAGCTTGTCAGGAGGGGCCTACGAGCAGTACTTC
CDR3: CASSLSGGAYEQYF
J: TRBJ2-7
V: TRBV5-1
D: NA
size: once

DNA: TGTGCCAGCAGCTTAGTATGGGCAGGGGGACAAGAGACCCAGTACTTC
CDR3: CASSLVWAGGQETQYF
J: TRBJ2-5
V: TRBV11-2
D: TRBD1
size: NA

DNA: TGTGCCAGCAGCTCCCTCGATAGCCGGGGGTGGAGAACTGAAGCTTTCTTT
CDR3: CASSSLDSRGWRTEAFF
J: TRBJ1-1
V: TRBV11-2
D: NA
size: NA

DNA: TGTGCCAGCTCACCCACGACAGGCGGTAATGAAAAACTGTTTTTT
CDR3: CASSPTTGGNEKLFF
J: TRBJ1-4
V: TRBV18
D: NA
size: NA

DNA: TGTGCCAGCAGCCCCCCGGCAGGGGGCGAAGAGACCCAGTACTTC
CDR3: CASSPPAGGEETQYF
J: TRBJ2-5
V: TRBV7-8
D: TRBD1
size: NA

DNA: TGTGCCAGCAGCCAAGACTTGAACACTGAAGCTTTCTTT
CDR3: CASSQDLNTEAFF
J: TRBJ1-1
V: TRBV4-2
D: NA
size: NA

DNA: TGCGCCAGCAGCTCTGGGACAGGGCACTACAATGAGCAGTTCTTC
CDR3: CASSSGTGHYNEQFF
J: TRBJ2-1
V: TRBV5-1
D: TRBD1
size: NA

DNA: TGTGCCAGCAGTTTATCGGCAGGGGGTCGGGGTGAGCAGTTCTTC
CDR3: CASSLSAGGRGEQFF
J: TRBJ2-1
V: TRBV27
D: TRBD1
size: NA

DNA: TGTGCCATCAGCGAAATGTCAGGAGAGCTGTTTTTT
CDR3: CAISEMSGELFF
J: TRBJ2-2
V: TRBV10-3
D: NA
size: NA

DNA: TGCAGCGTTTGGACAGGGTACGAGCAGTACTTC
CDR3: CSVWTGYEQYF
J: TRBJ2-7
V: TRBV29-1
D: TRBD1
size: NA

DNA: TGTGCCAGCTCACCAAGGAGGAGCTCTGGAAACACCATATATTTT
CDR3: CASSPRRSSGNTIYF
J: TRBJ1-3
V: TRBV18
D: NA
size: NA

DNA: TGTGCCACCAGTGAGACCAGGGTGGGTAATGAGCAGTTCTTC
CDR3: CATSETRVGNEQFF
J: TRBJ2-1
V: TRBV24-1
D: NA
size: NA

DNA: TGCGCCAGCAGCTTCAGCGGGACAAATGCCCCCAATGAGCAGTTCTTC
CDR3: CASSFSGTNAPNEQFF
J: TRBJ2-1
V: TRBV4-1
D: NA
size: NA

DNA: TGTGCCAGCAGGGGAACAGGGGGCTCTCTTAGGGAGACCCAGTACTTC
CDR3: CASRGTGGSLRETQYF
J: TRBJ2-5
V: TRBV21-1
D: NA
size: NA

DNA: TGTGCCAGCAGCTCCTATCCAGGGGGGAAAGATACGCAGTATTTT
CDR3: CASSSYPGGKDTQYF
J: TRBJ2-3
V: TRBV14
D: NA
size: NA